This entry describes one TCR beta chain. This sample was included in a study of T cell changes during pregnancy in multiple sclerosis. Here immunoSEQ multiplex PCR was the method, and the copy in TCRdb shows in-frame clones only, minus some. The table lists about 130,000 clones, 90% to 98% of them singletons. Here the sequenced sample was peripheral blood, taken after pregnancy. The receptor comes from a female donor with multiple sclerosis, enrolled in a pregnancy study.

The CDR3 loop is CASSIIPGASGYEQYF. In nucleotides, the CDR3 is TGTGCCAGCAGCATAATCCCCGGGGCTAGCGGATACGAGCAGTACTTC. V gene TRBV7-6 combines with J gene TRBJ2-7, with 7 nucleotides matching TRBD2. The CDR3 has 16 amino acids. Per the germline V gene, CDR1 is SGHVS and CDR2 is FNYEAQ. After removal of 5 bases from V and 4 bases from J, the junction contained 14 bases not matched to a gene. Complete variable domain (other parts from reference TRBV7-6 and TRBJ2-7): GAGVSQSPRYKVTKRGQDVALRCDPISGHVSLYWYRQALGQGPEFLTYFNYEAQQDKSGLPNDRFSAERPEGSISTLTIQRTEQRDSAMYRCASSIIPGASGYEQYFGPGTRLTVT.